This T cell receptor beta chain was sequenced for a study of blood T cell repertoires in COVID-19. On the study more broadly: Nucleic acid was either cDNA or gDNA, and it came from T cells, B-cell-depleted T cells, or PBMCs.

The CDR3 loop spans 12 amino acids. The germline CDR1 and CDR2 sequences are SGHAT and FQNNGV. Trimming stripped 5 bases from V and 4 bases from J, with 8 bases between. As originally analysed: By means of reference gene primer amplification, nucleated cell counts were estimated. Repertoires were generated with immunoSEQ multiplex PCR, while TCRdb's copy carries only in-frame clones and drops some. V and J calls plus clone size are reproduced from that table; the DNA served to infer D and trimming. Of under 200,000 clones in the sample, around 85% were seen once. A Seattle source enrolled patients during active infection and followed them longitudinally.

The chain uses TRBV11-2 and TRBJ1-1; D unresolved. Sequenced sample: peripheral blood. The TCR sequence derives from a woman older than 75 with COVID-19, enrolled during active disease. In DNA form, the CDR3 reads TGTGCCAGCAGCCCGGTTGGCACTGAAGCTTTCTTT. As protein: CASSPVGTEAFF.